This T cell receptor (beta chain) derives from a study of cytomegalovirus exposure and HLA in healthy donors (dated by TCRdb to the late 2010s). Study-wide context: An earlier analysis of several hundred of the donors reported approximately 300 Gb of sequence data and about 100 million unique TCR beta sequences from roughly 180 million T cells. An early release that covered about 600 HLA-typed donors contained 300 to 350 gigabases of sequencing data and around 85 million unique TCR sequences. Donor age, sex, ethnicity and CMV serostatus were compiled together with the repertoire data. Among the approximately 430 genotyped donors, around 81% belonged to the genetic ancestry cluster associated with self-reported Caucasian donors. A later genetic analysis took genome-wide SNP genotypes for about 65% of the 666 donors and used that subset as a discovery cohort. To decide whether each TCR beta V gene segment behaved as functional or pseudogenic, an earlier analysis of nearly 600 of the donors relied on high-throughput TCR beta sequencing. Class I and class II HLA loci were covered by the typing at four-digit resolution. The number of typed donors differed by locus: about 629-630 for A, B, C, DRB1 and DQB1; approximately 520 for DQA1; around 580 for DPA1; and 450 to 480 for DPB1. Because of strong linkage in the cohort, 4 to 6 DR-DQ haplotypes were treated as single units for association and clustering. To predict cytomegalovirus infection status, the study brought together high-throughput TCR immunosequencing, statistical association of individual TCRs with disease status, and machine learning. In addition to the first cohort of 666 subjects, a separate validation cohort of under 150 different subjects was used. The study aimed to test whether signatures of past pathogen exposure could be identified by cataloging public T cell receptors. Using immunosequencing, the study profiled T cell repertoires from fewer than 850 subjects and related those repertoires to cytomegalovirus serostatus. Every repertoire in the discovery cohort had been generated on one and the same sequencing platform. In the later analysis, no new phenotypic data were used to find candidate immune exposures; instead, reliance was placed on TCR beta sequences and their occurrence across donors. Across approximately 400 genotyped donors of the cohort, an average of about 240,000 unique TCR beta nucleotide sequences per donor were sequenced, and roughly a sixth of those sequences were non-productive. In a later analysis, previously published TCR beta repertoires from roughly 710 donors were re-analyzed and high-resolution HLA genotyping was added so that TCR occurrence patterns could be studied.

The cohort was made up of roughly 670 healthy bone marrow donors. At the time of sampling, all cohort members were nominally healthy, though unrecorded immune exposures were likely present. The donor tested CMV seronegative, placing the donor among the approximately 360 seronegative members of the cohort. A peripheral blood sample was collected from each donor, and TCR beta sequencing was performed on peripheral blood mononuclear cells. Genomic DNA extraction from the blood cell samples was performed with the Qiagen DNeasy Blood Extraction Kit. The library was built by means of the immunoSEQ multiplex PCR assay. A mixture of 60 forward primers for TCR Vbeta segments and 13 reverse primers for TCR Jbeta segments was used in the multiplex PCR. The CDR3 region of rearranged TCR beta genes was amplified from genomic DNA with a multiplex PCR assay. Amplified TCR beta libraries were sequenced as 87-base-pair reads on the Illumina HiSeq System. The study's processing was this. A later analysis counted some 74 million unique TCR beta chains across the 666 repertoires, and 9.5 million to 11 million of these chains were shared by at least two donors. A nearest-neighbor algorithm error-corrected the raw reads and collapsed the reads into unique sequences, merging closely related sequences to remove PCR and sequencing errors. To assign V, D and J gene segments, CDR3 sequences were aligned to IMGT reference sequences. For a sequence to be retained, a match of at least six nucleotides was required to both a V gene segment and a J gene segment. A rearrangement was called productive if the CDR3 had no stop codons and remained in frame with V and J, and every other rearrangement was called non-productive. Following IMGT convention, CDR3 was defined as the stretch from the second conserved V-encoded cysteine to the conserved J-encoded phenylalanine. In an earlier analysis of approximately 590 of the donors, sequences lacking an unambiguous match to a single V gene segment were excluded. In an earlier analysis of almost 600 of the donors, a V segment was called functional when productive rearrangements were above 56.7%, and segregating when the standard deviation between donors exceeded 5%. To diagnose cytomegalovirus status from the catalog of TCR beta chain sequences, a statistical classification framework was built. In a later analysis, V and J genes were assigned by comparing TCR nucleotide sequences against IMGT/GENE-DB human TR gene sequences. A later analysis assigned CDR3 sequences and most-parsimonious VDJ recombination scenarios with the TCRdist pipeline. In a later analysis, every TCR beta chain was defined by the combination of its CDR3 amino acid sequence and its V-gene family, and reads without a unique V-gene family were dropped. A later analysis removed 550 to 650 highly shared, low-generation-probability nucleotide sequences to deal with suspected cross-contamination and a sequencing artifact. In a later analysis, a clonal expansion index was calculated for each public chain from normalized within-repertoire ranks of inferred template counts. Generation probabilities in a later analysis came from a VDJ recombination model fitted to out-of-frame rearrangements, and those results were checked against IGoR. Hypergeometric tests were used in a later analysis to score TCR-TCR, TCR-HLA and TCR-CMV co-occurrence, with a repertoire-size bias correction applied to the TCR pairs. In a later analysis, false discovery rates were estimated by permuting HLA or CMV assignments 20 times. A later analysis grouped co-occurring TCRs with DBSCAN, adding TCRdist sequence similarity when clustering within HLA-allele-positive subsets. For co-occurrence clustering, repertoires with fewer than 30,000 or more than 120,000 public chains were excluded, along with roughly five repertoires with anomalous nucleotide sharing. Not all clones reach the TCRdb copy of this immuneACCESS table, which keeps in-frame sequences only. Checked studies attribute under half of the gap to unresolved V genes and leave the rest unexplained. V and J calls and clone size are copied from that table; D and trimming were computed from the DNA. Recorded for this sample are around 190,000 clones; 65% to 90% of them occurred a single time. Less than 2.5% of the sample lies in the top ten.

A remark on this clone: Which antigen it targets is not known. No much larger clone is present one base from it, and per-base qualities are unavailable.

Overall study results and their limits: A later analysis reported that several top co-occurrence clusters appeared linked to parvovirus B19, influenza, CMV and Epstein-Barr virus. Cytomegalovirus status was reported to be diagnosed by the classifier with high specificity and sensitivity in both the original and validation cohorts. Strong co-occurrence of HLA alleles, especially DR and DQ, made assigning TCR associations to individual alleles difficult. The authors suggested that the approach could potentially be generalized to other disease states and immunological phenotypes. Only TCR beta chains were sequenced in this cohort, and the absence of alpha or paired-chain data limited detectable features. A cluster of highly shared sequence variants was judged likely to represent a technical artifact of the sequencing pipeline. According to a later genetic analysis, donors in an Asian-associated ancestry cluster had fewer N-insertions in productive TCRs than the approximately 630-donor mean. A further reported finding was that TCR beta sequences accurately predicted the HLA-A and HLA-B alleles for most subjects in the first cohort. At a false discovery rate of 0.05, a later analysis linked 16,951 TCR beta sequences to specific HLA alleles. A later analysis found that TCR association rates varied across HLA loci, with DRB1 alleles showing the most associated TCRs and HLA-C alleles the fewest. Broadly in line with IMGT annotations, most TCR beta V segments showed up in productive rearrangements about 90% or about 30% of the time in an earlier analysis of some 590 of the donors. Linkage disequilibrium might explain the correlated functional status among segregating V segments, but an unknown experimental factor could not be excluded. Most CMV-associated TCR beta chains appeared to be HLA-restricted in a later analysis, and the HLA associations seemed to be driven largely by CMV exposure. Seventeen rarely observed V segments, including chromosome 9 orphons, were excluded from the earlier analysis of about 600 of the donors because counts were too low. The only immune exposure information available for the cohort was CMV serostatus. The presence/absence analyses assumed that sequencing depth was roughly uniform across donors, and that assumption may not be true. In vitro tests confirmed that a few of the cytomegalovirus-associated TCR beta chains recognize cytomegalovirus antigens. Because HLA typing was unavailable for some donors at each locus, only the typed subset was used in association tests. Most TCR sequences were observed very rarely across donors, whereas some public TCRs were present in many individuals. An association between a missense DCLRE1C variant and V-gene and J-gene trimming of TCR beta chains was found in a later genetic analysis and replicated in an independent cohort. The study gave a list of under 200 TCR beta chains associated with cytomegalovirus. Compared with equally common non-associated chains, HLA-associated TCR beta chains in a later analysis were more clonally expanded and had lower generation probabilities.

This receptor was identified in a woman in her 50s in good health and CMV-seronegative. Sequenced input: PBMCs.

The CDR3 here reads CAIQAGNEQYF. The DNA reads TGTGCCATCCAGGCGGGAAACGAGCAGTACTTC. The chain is made from TRBV10-3 and TRBJ2-7; possibly the D gene is TRBD2, per 6 matching bases. Deletion took 8 bases off V and 5 bases off J, with a span of 10 bases between the germline ends. Taken from cysteine to phenylalanine, the CDR3 has 11 residues. CDR3 DNA only is kept here, 33 bases in frame from base 1. CDR1 and CDR2 are read off the germline V gene as ENHRY and SYGVKD.